The rows below give T cell receptor beta chains drawn from one sample of a study of control samples from healthy donors and cancer patients. Data came from immunoSEQ multiplex PCR; TCRdb stores just in-frame clones and leaves some out. The sample includes under 300,000 clones, about four fifths seen only once; the top ten take approximately 12%. What was sequenced was PBMCs. The receptors were gathered from a woman aged 60-75 years with lung cancer. Each CDR3 is given with its conserved first and last residue. The D gene is left open where the match is weak. Rows give clone size only sometimes, using once, few, many, or a class for an expanded clone.

v_gene	j_gene	abundance	d_gene	CDR3nt	CDR3aa
TRBV19	TRBJ2-5	.	.	TGTGCCAGTAGTATAGGCCTTAAAGAGACCCAGTACTTC	CASSIGLKETQYF
TRBV15	TRBJ2-1	.	.	TGTGCCACCAGCAGAGTAAGTCGGAGCTCCTACAATGAGCAGTTCTTC	CATSRVSRSSYNEQFF
TRBV6-1	TRBJ1-1	.	.	TGTGCCAGCAGTGAAGCTGGCCGAGCTCCGAACACTGAAGCTTTCTTT	CASSEAGRAPNTEAFF
TRBV14	TRBJ1-2	.	TRBD1	TGTGCCAGCAGCCAAGTCTCCGGGACAGGGGTCTATGGCTACACCTTC	CASSQVSGTGVYGYTF
TRBV11-2	TRBJ1-1	once	.	TGTGCCAGCAGCTTAGCGGGGATTGCCGGGGGAGAAGCTTTCTTT	CASSLAGIAGGEAFF
TRBV11-2	TRBJ2-6	.	TRBD2	TGTGCCAGCAGCGTAACCGGGGGGTTTGGGGCCAACGTCCTGACTTTC	CASSVTGGFGANVLTF
TRBV5-8	TRBJ1-5	.	.	TGTGCCAGCAGCTTCATAATGGATCAGCCCCAGCATTTT	CASSFIMDQPQHF
TRBV2	TRBJ1-5	.	TRBD1	TGTGCCACGTCAACTGGCACAGGGGGTAGAAGCAATCAGCCCCAGCATTTT	CATSTGTGGRSNQPQHF
TRBV10-3	TRBJ1-2	.	.	TGTGCCCTAAAGACGGCGGGCGGGGACCCCTCTAACTATGGCTACACCTTC	CALKTAGGDPSNYGYTF
TRBV5-1	TRBJ2-7	few	.	TGCGCCAGCAGCTTGGAAATGGCTTACGAGCAGTACTTC	CASSLEMAYEQYF
TRBV9	TRBJ2-7	.	.	TGTGCCAGCAGCGCCCGGGACACCAGCTACGAGCAGTACTTC	CASSARDTSYEQYF
TRBV5-4	TRBJ1-4	.	.	TGTGCCAGCAGCTTGGCCGCGTCAACTAATGAAAAACTGTTTTTT	CASSLAASTNEKLFF
TRBV24-1	TRBJ1-2	.	.	TGTGCCACCAGTGAATCAAATTCTAACTATGGCTACACCTTC	CATSESNSNYGYTF
TRBV6-5	TRBJ1-1	.	.	TGTGCCAGCAGTTCCCTCGGGGGGTACGCTTTCTTT	CASSSLGGYAFF
TRBV5-1	TRBJ2-6	.	.	TGCGCCAGCAGCTCACAGGATGGGGCCAACGTCCTGACTTTC	CASSSQDGANVLTF
TRBV4-2	TRBJ2-7	few	TRBD1	TGTGCCAGCAGCCAAGACTGGACAGGGGCGTACGAGCAGTACTTC	CASSQDWTGAYEQYF
TRBV5-8	TRBJ2-1	few	.	TGTGCCAGCAGTTCCTATAGCGTGGCCTACAATGAGCAGTTCTTC	CASSSYSVAYNEQFF
TRBV2	TRBJ1-4	few	.	TGTGCCAGCAGAAGGGGGTCAACTAATGAAAAACTGTTTTTT	CASRRGSTNEKLFF
TRBV29-1	TRBJ1-2	few	TRBD1	TGCAGCGTCAACCCAGGGACAGGCTATGGCTACACCTTC	CSVNPGTGYGYTF
TRBV6-5	TRBJ2-1	.	.	TGTGCCAGCACACGGGGGCCGGACAATGAGCAGTTCTTC	CASTRGPDNEQFF
TRBV5-1	TRBJ2-5	.	.	TGCGCCAGCAGCCCCGGGACCAGAGGGACCCAGTACTTC	CASSPGTRGTQYF
TRBV5-1	TRBJ2-5	.	.	TGCGCCAGCAGCCCAGCATCACACTCTCGGGAGACCCAGTACTTC	CASSPASHSRETQYF
TRBV18	TRBJ2-2	.	TRBD1	TGTGCCAGCTCACCGGCTAACAGGGGAAACACCGGGGAGCTGTTTTTT	CASSPANRGNTGELFF
TRBV7-3	TRBJ2-1	.	TRBD2	TGTGCCAGCAGCTCAAGGACTAGCGGGAGGATCGATGAGCAGTTCTTC	CASSSRTSGRIDEQFF
TRBV28	TRBJ1-2	.	.	TGTGCCAGCAGTTTAGGGTTGGGGGGGGCCTTGGGCTACACCTTC	CASSLGLGGALGYTF
TRBV5-1	TRBJ1-1	.	.	TGCGCCAGCAGACTAGGGACGGCGGACACTGAAGCTTTCTTT	CASRLGTADTEAFF
TRBV5-1	TRBJ2-1	.	TRBD1	TGCGCCAGCAGACGACTCCAGGGGGTCTATGAGCAGTTCTTC	CASRRLQGVYEQFF
TRBV2	TRBJ1-4	.	.	TGTGCCAGCACAAACAGTTATAATGAAAAACTGTTTTTT	CASTNSYNEKLFF
TRBV5-6	TRBJ1-2	once	.	TGTGCCAGCAGCCGGGAGTTTTATGGCTACACCTTC	CASSREFYGYTF
TRBV5-1	TRBJ1-3	.	.	TGCGCCAGCAGCCAAACAGGAGGGGGATGGAACACCATATATTTT	CASSQTGGGWNTIYF
TRBV2	TRBJ1-1	.	.	TGTGCCAGCAGCCCTCTTTTTGCGAGGGAGACTGAAGCTTTCTTT	CASSPLFARETEAFF
TRBV10-3	TRBJ1-2	.	.	TGTGCCATCAGTGAGTCGACGGAAATCTATGGCTACACCTTC	CAISESTEIYGYTF
TRBV4-1	TRBJ1-2	few	.	TGCGCCGTCCAGGGTAACTATGGCTACACCTTC	CAVQGNYGYTF
TRBV10-1	TRBJ2-2	.	.	TGCGCCAGCAGTATCTTCACCGGGGAGCTGTTTTTT	CASSIFTGELFF
TRBV18	TRBJ1-6	.	.	TGTGCCAGCTCACCAACGGTCGCAGGGTCAGTGGGCAATTCACCCCTCCACTTT	CASSPTVAGSVGNSPLHF
TRBV6-5	TRBJ1-5	.	TRBD1	TGTGCCAGCGGGACAGCGGACAATCAGCCCCAGCATTTT	CASGTADNQPQHF
TRBV4-1	TRBJ1-6	once	.	TGCGCCAGCAGGACCGGTGTGTTGGGCTACTCACCCCTCCACTTT	CASRTGVLGYSPLHF
TRBV6-2/TRBV6-3	TRBJ2-7	.	.	TGTGCCAGCAGTTACCCAGCCCGGACTTCCTACGAGCAGTACTTC	CASSYPARTSYEQYF
TRBV29-1	TRBJ2-5	.	.	TGCAGCGTCGAGAAGGGGGGAGAGACCCAGTACTTC	CSVEKGGETQYF
TRBV6-5	TRBJ1-1	.	.	TGTGCCAGCAAGGGACGTTTGAACACTGAAGCTTTCTTT	CASKGRLNTEAFF
TRBV3-1/TRBV3-2	TRBJ1-2	few	.	TGTGCCAGCAGCCAAGGGGCCTATGGCTACACCTTC	CASSQGAYGYTF
TRBV5-1	TRBJ1-4	.	TRBD1	TGCGCCAGCAGCCTACCGACAGGGGATGAAAAACTGTTTTTT	CASSLPTGDEKLFF
TRBV10-3	TRBJ2-3	.	TRBD2	TGTGCCATCAGTGGACTAGCGGGGGAGACAGACCCGCAGTATTTT	CAISGLAGETDPQYF
TRBV7-2	TRBJ2-5	.	TRBD1	TGTGCCAGCAGCTCTGTCCTCATTGGACAGGGTGTAGAGACCCAGTACTTC	CASSSVLIGQGVETQYF
TRBV15	TRBJ1-1	few	.	TGTGCCACCAGCGTAAACCTGGCGGGCACTGAAGCTTTCTTT	CATSVNLAGTEAFF
TRBV21-1	TRBJ2-5	once	.	TGTGCCAGTCCGTGGCAGAAAGGTCAAGAGACCCAGTACTTC	CASPWQKGQETQYF
TRBV4-1	TRBJ1-6	.	.	TGCGCCAGCAGCCAAGATGGGCAGGGGAATGCACCCCTCCACTTT	CASSQDGQGNAPLHF